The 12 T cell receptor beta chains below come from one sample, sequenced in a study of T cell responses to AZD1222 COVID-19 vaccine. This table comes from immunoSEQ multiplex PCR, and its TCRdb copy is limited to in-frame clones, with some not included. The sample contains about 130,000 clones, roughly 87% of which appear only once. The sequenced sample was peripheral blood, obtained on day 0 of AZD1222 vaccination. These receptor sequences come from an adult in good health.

For the CDR3, the DNA is TGTGCCAGCAGCTTTCTCGGGGCTTCTTACGAGCAGTACTTC. It yields the protein CASSFLGASYEQYF. V is TRBV7-2 and J is TRBJ2-7; the D gene could be TRBD1 or TRBD2 (5 bases each). CDR1 is SGHTA and CDR2 is FQGNSA in the germline V gene. The CDR3 has 14 residues. Trimming stripped 3 bases from V and 4 bases from J, with 13 bases between.

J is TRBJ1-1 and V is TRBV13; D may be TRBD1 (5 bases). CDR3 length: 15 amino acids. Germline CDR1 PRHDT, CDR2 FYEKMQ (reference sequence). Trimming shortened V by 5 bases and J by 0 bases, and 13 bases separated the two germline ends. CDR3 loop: CASSMSLGVNTEAFF. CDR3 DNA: TGTGCCAGCAGCATGAGTCTGGGGGTGAACACTGAAGCTTTCTTT.

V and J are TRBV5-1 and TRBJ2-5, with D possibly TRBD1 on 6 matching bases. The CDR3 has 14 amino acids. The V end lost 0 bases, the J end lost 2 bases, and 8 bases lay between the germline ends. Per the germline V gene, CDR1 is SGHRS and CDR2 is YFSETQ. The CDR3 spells CASSLGGRQETQYF. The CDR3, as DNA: TGCGCCAGCAGCTTGGGGGGGCGGCAAGAGACCCAGTACTTC. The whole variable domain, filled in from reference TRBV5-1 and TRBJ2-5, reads KAGVTQTPRYLIKTRGQQVTLSCSPISGHRSVSWYQQTPGQGLQFLFEYFSETQRNKGNFPGRFSGRQFSNSRSEMNVSTLELGDSALYLCASSLGGRQETQYFGPGTRLLVL.

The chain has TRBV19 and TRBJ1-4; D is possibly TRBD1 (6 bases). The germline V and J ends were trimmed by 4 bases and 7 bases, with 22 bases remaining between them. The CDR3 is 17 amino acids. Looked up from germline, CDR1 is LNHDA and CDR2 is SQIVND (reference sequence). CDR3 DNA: TGTGCCAGTAGTACGCGGGACACCCACGGAGCGGCTGAAAAACTGTTTTTT. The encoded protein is CASSTRDTHGAAEKLFF.

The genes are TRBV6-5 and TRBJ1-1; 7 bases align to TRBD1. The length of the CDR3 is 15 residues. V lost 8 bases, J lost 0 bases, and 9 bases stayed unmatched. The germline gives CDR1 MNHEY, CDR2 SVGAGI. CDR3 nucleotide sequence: TGTGCCAGCGGTACAGGGGCAACCGTGAACACTGAAGCTTTCTTT. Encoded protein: CASGTGATVNTEAFF.

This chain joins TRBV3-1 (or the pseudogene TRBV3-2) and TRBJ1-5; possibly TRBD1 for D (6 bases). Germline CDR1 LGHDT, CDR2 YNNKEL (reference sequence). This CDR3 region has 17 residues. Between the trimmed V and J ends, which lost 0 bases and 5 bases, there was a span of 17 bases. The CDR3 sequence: CASSQDPTGSGHQPQHF. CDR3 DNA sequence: TGTGCCAGCAGCCAAGACCCGACAGGTTCGGGGCATCAGCCCCAGCATTTT.

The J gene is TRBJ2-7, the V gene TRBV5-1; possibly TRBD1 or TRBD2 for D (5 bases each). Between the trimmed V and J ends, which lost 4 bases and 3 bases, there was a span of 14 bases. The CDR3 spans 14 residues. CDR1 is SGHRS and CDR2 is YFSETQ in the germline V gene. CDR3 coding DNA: TGCGCCAGCAGCCCCCTTCAGGGAGACTACGAGCAGTACTTC. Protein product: CASSPLQGDYEQYF.

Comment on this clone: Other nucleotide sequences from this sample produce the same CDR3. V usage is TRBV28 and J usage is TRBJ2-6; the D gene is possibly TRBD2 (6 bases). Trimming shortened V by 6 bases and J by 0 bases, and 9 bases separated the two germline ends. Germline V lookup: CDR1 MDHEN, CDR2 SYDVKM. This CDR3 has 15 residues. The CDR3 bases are TGTGCCAGCAGCCTCGGGAGCTCTGGGGCCAACGTCCTGACTTTC. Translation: CASSLGSSGANVLTF.

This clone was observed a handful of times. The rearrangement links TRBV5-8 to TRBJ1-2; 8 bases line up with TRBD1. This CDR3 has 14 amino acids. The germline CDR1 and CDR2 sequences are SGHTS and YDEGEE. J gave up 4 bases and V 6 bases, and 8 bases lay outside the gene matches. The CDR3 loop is CASTWSGGSYGYTF. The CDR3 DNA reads TGTGCCAGCACCTGGTCAGGGGGCAGCTATGGCTACACCTTC.

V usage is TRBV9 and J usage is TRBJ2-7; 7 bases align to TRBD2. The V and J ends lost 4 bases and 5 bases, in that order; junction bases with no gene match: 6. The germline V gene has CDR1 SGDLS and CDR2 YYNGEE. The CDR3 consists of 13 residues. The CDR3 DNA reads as TGTGCCAGCAGCCCCGGACTAGGCGACGAGCAGTACTTC. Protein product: CASSPGLGDEQYF.

The CDR3 sequence: CASSLAQGGSNQPQHF. In DNA, the CDR3 is TGTGCCAGCAGCTTGGCTCAGGGGGGAAGCAATCAGCCCCAGCATTTT. V usage is TRBV5-8 and J usage is TRBJ1-5, with 7 bases matching TRBD1. This CDR3 spans 16 amino acids. Germline V CDR1 and CDR2: SGHTS, YDEGEE. Losses at the gene ends were 0 bases for V and 1 base for J; bases not matched to a gene: 4.

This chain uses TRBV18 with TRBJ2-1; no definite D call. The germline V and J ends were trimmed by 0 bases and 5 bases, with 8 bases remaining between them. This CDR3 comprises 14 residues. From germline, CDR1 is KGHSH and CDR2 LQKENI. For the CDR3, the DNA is TGTGCCAGCTCACCACCTGACACCAACAATGAGCAGTTCTTC. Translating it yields CASSPPDTNNEQFF. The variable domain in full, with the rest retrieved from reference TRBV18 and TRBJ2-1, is NAGVMQNPRHLVRRRGQEARLRCSPMKGHSHVYWYRQLPEEGLKFMVYLQKENIIDESGMPKERFSAEFPKEGPSILRIQQVVRGDSAAYFCASSPPDTNNEQFFGPGTRLTVL.